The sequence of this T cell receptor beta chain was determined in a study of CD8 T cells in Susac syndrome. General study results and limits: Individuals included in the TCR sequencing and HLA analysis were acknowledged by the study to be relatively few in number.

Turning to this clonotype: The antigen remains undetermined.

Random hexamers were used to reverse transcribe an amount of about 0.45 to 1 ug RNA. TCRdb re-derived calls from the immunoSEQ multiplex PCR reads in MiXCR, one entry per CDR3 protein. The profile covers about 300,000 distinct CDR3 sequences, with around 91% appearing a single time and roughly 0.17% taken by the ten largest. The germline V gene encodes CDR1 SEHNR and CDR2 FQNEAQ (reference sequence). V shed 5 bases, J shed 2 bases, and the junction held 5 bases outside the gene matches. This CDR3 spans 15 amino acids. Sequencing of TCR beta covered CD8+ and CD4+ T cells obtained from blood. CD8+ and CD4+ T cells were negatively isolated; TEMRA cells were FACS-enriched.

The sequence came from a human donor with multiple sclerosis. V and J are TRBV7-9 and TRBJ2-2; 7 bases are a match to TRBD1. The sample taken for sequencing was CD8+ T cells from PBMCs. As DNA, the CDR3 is TGTGCCAGCAGCCCCACAGGGGTCAACACCGGGGAGCTGTTTTTT. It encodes CASSPTGVNTGELFF.